This section outlines one T cell receptor beta chain sequence together with its context. This record belongs to a study of T cell changes during pregnancy in multiple sclerosis. Germline V gene sequence: CDR1 SGHNT, CDR2 YYREEE (reference sequence). V lost 0 bases and J 2 bases, leaving 11 bases between the germline ends. This CDR3 has 15 amino acids. Clones were sequenced by immunoSEQ multiplex PCR, and TCRdb holds only the in-frame ones, with some missing. This table holds 65,000 to 95,000 clones, approximately 95% found once. The V call is TRBV5-4, the J call TRBJ2-5; D perhaps matches TRBD1 (6 bases). The sequencing used peripheral blood, collected in the second trimester of pregnancy. This clonotype originated in a female donor in good health, enrolled as a control in a pregnancy study. The CDR3 DNA sequence: TGTGCCAGCAGCTTGGGGCAGGGGAGACAAGAGACCCAGTACTTC. It is translated as CASSLGQGRQETQYF.